A single sample is the source of the 26 T cell receptor beta chains below, sequenced in a study of blood T cell repertoires in COVID-19. Clones were read by immunoSEQ multiplex PCR, and TCRdb kept only the in-frame ones, dropping some. The table shows about 200,000 clones, with roughly 90% occurring only once. The sequenced sample was peripheral blood. These receptors all come from a man aged 25 to 45 who had recovered from COVID-19.

The chain couples TRBV6-5 to TRBJ1-3; D is undetermined. V lost 7 bases to trimming and J lost 0 bases, with 10 bases between them. The CDR3 sequence is 14 residues long. Germline CDR1 is MNHEY and CDR2 is SVGAGI. This CDR3 reads CASISPYSGNTIYF. The DNA for the CDR3 is TGTGCCAGCATATCCCCCTACTCTGGAAACACCATATATTTT.

V and J are TRBV10-2 and TRBJ2-7; 15 bases match TRBD2. CDR1 is WSHSY, CDR2 SAAADI, per germline. The junction had 6 bases not matched to a gene; V was cut back by 0 bases and J by 6 bases. The CDR3 extends over 17 amino acids. This chain's CDR3 is CASSESYGTSGGSEQYF. The CDR3 nucleotides are TGCGCCAGCAGTGAGTCGTACGGGACTAGCGGGGGGAGCGAGCAGTACTTC.

The chain employs TRBV6-5 and TRBJ1-6, with a possible D match to TRBD1 (5 bases). CDR1 and CDR2 from the germline V gene are MNHEY and SVGAGI. The length of the CDR3 is 14 residues. The V and J ends lost 7 bases and 6 bases respectively, with 13 bases between them. The CDR3 sequence is CASNQQAVNSPLHF. CDR3 coding DNA: TGTGCCAGCAACCAACAGGCGGTTAATTCACCCCTCCACTTT.

The CDR3 sequence is CASSLGGQGRTPLHF. As DNA, the CDR3 is TGTGCCAGCAGCCTCGGGGGGCAGGGCAGAACACCCCTCCACTTT. V is TRBV13 and J is TRBJ1-6; TRBD1 is a possible D gene (6 bases). There are 15 residues in the CDR3. V dropped 5 bases and J dropped 11 bases, with 19 bases sitting between them. Germline V lookup: CDR1 PRHDT, CDR2 FYEKMQ (reference sequence).

The chain combines TRBV18 with TRBJ1-2, with 8 bases matching TRBD1. The CDR3 sequence is 17 residues long. After removal of 3 bases from V and 8 bases from J, the junction contained 17 bases not matched to a gene. The germline gives CDR1 KGHSH, CDR2 LQKENI. This chain's CDR3 is CASSPSSPGTGGRGYTF. Written as DNA, the CDR3 is TGTGCCAGCTCACCGAGCTCACCCGGGACAGGCGGTAGGGGCTACACCTTC.

The rearrangement uses TRBV25-1 and TRBJ1-3; D remains unclear. This CDR3 has 14 residues. Germline values: CDR1 MGHDK, CDR2 SYGVNS. Trimming took off 0 bases at V and 2 bases at J, with 5 bases between the two ends. The CDR3 sequence is CASSEYSTGNTIYF. The CDR3 DNA is TGTGCCAGCAGTGAATATTCTACTGGAAACACCATATATTTT.

This clone was detected once. V is TRBV4-2 and J is TRBJ2-7; no reliable D call. This CDR3 comprises 11 residues. The V gene lost 6 bases and the J gene lost 4 bases, with 7 bases spanning the gap. Germline V gives CDR1 LGHNA, CDR2 YNFKEQ. CDR3 loop: CASSRDYEQYF. The CDR3 region has the DNA TGTGCCAGCAGTCGAGATTACGAGCAGTACTTC.

V gene TRBV7-2 combines with J gene TRBJ1-3; D is unclear. V lost 1 base and J 0 bases, leaving 10 bases between the germline ends. The CDR3 is 16 residues long. Looked up from germline, CDR1 is SGHTA and CDR2 is FQGNSA. CDR3 amino acids: CASSLVDTFSGNTIYF. DNA of the CDR3: TGTGCCAGCAGCTTAGTTGACACATTCTCTGGAAACACCATATATTTT.

The gene calls are TRBV4-3 and TRBJ1-6; 8 bases line up with TRBD1. CDR1 LGHNA and CDR2 YSLEER come from the germline V gene. With 3 bases clipped from V and 6 bases from J, the junction kept 4 bases outside the gene matches. The CDR3 totals 15 residues. CDR3 sequence (DNA): TGCGCCAGCAGCCACCTGACAGGGGTTAATTCACCCCTCCACTTT. Translating gives CASSHLTGVNSPLHF.

This rearrangement joins TRBV14 to TRBJ2-3; D possibly corresponds to TRBD1 (5 bases). V lost 6 bases and J lost 2, with 12 bases in between. The CDR3 sequence is 14 residues long. Germline V CDR1 and CDR2: SGHDN, FVKESK. This CDR3 reads CASSRDSTTDTQYF. The CDR3 DNA follows: TGTGCCAGCAGTCGTGACAGTACCACAGATACGCAGTATTTT.

CDR3 coding DNA: TGTGCCAGCCGCCGGGGGACAGACGACGAGCAGTACTTC. Translation: CASRRGTDDEQYF. This chain uses TRBV6-5 with TRBJ2-7; weak D call: TRBD1 (7 bases). V lost 8 bases and J lost 5, with 16 bases in between. Germline V gives CDR1 MNHEY, CDR2 SVGAGI. The CDR3 totals 13 residues.

There are a few counts of this clone. V is TRBV19 and J is TRBJ1-5; weak D call: TRBD1 (6 bases). Trimming left V 6 bases short and J 2 bases short, with 11 bases between. Germline V gene data show CDR1 as LNHDA and CDR2 as SQIVND (reference sequence). The CDR3 sequence is 14 residues long. The CDR3: CASSQGNGNQPQHF. In nucleotides, the CDR3 is TGTGCCAGTAGCCAGGGGAATGGCAATCAGCCCCAGCATTTT.

This clone has only one observation. The V call is TRBV18, the J call TRBJ1-5; no definite D call. The germline V gene has CDR1 KGHSH and CDR2 LQKENI. This CDR3 spans 16 amino acids. Trimming removed 3 bases from V and 1 base from J, with 13 bases in between. Written as DNA, the CDR3 is TGTGCCAGCTCACCTTCGCTCGGTATAAGCAATCAGCCCCAGCATTTT. Protein: CASSPSLGISNQPQHF.

The chain uses TRBV18 and TRBJ1-2; D ambiguous. Per the germline V gene, CDR1 is KGHSH and CDR2 is LQKENI. The CDR3 totals 14 residues. V lost 4 bases and J 7 bases, leaving 16 bases between the germline ends. This chain's CDR3 is CASSLDAEPFGYTF. CDR3 nucleotide sequence: TGTGCCAGCTCACTAGACGCGGAGCCTTTTGGCTACACCTTC.

This clone turned up a few times. V gene TRBV7-8 combines with J gene TRBJ2-7, with a weak D call TRBD1 (6 bases). V was cut by 7 bases and J by 2 bases, with 27 bases left in between. This CDR3 is built from 18 residues. Per germline, CDR1 SGHVS and CDR2 FQNEAQ. DNA for the CDR3: TGTGCCAGCATAAGGGGGAATGTAGCTCTGGGTGGGGCCTACGAGCAGTACTTC. It translates to CASIRGNVALGGAYEQYF.

This rearrangement joins TRBV2 to TRBJ2-3; TRBD2 agrees at 10 bases. Germline loops: CDR1 SNHLY, CDR2 FYNNEI. This CDR3 contains 15 residues. Trimming removed 5 bases from V and 6 bases from J; junction bases left unmatched: 8. This CDR3 is CASSSRSGGVDTQYF. DNA for the CDR3: TGTGCCAGCAGTTCCCGGAGCGGGGGGGTGGATACGCAGTATTTT.

This clone was counted between two and nine times. The chain joins TRBV27 to TRBJ1-2, with 7 bases matching TRBD1. The trim removed 5 bases at V and 4 bases at J, leaving 7 bases unmatched. This CDR3 spans 14 amino acids. In germline, CDR1 is MNHEY, CDR2 SMNVEV (reference sequence). CDR3: CASSPHGTAYGYTF. The CDR3 coding sequence is TGTGCCAGCAGTCCCCACGGGACAGCCTATGGCTACACCTTC.

This chain uses TRBV30 with TRBJ1-2; D is uncertain. The V gene's germline CDR1 is GTSNPN and CDR2 SVGIG (reference sequence). V lost 2 bases, J lost 4 bases, and 11 bases lay in between. The CDR3 sequence is 13 residues long. CDR3 protein: CAWSLIGPYGYTF. The CDR3, as DNA: TGTGCCTGGAGTCTAATTGGGCCCTATGGCTACACCTTC.

The chain recombines TRBV10-3 with TRBJ2-1; 10 bases align to TRBD1. There are 14 residues in the CDR3. The J segment lost 8 bases and the V segment lost 7 bases, leaving 8 bases of the junction unmatched. In germline, CDR1 is ENHRY, CDR2 SYGVKD. CDR3 residues: CAIKVGQGIDEQFF. The CDR3 nucleotides read TGTGCCATCAAGGTGGGACAGGGGATCGATGAGCAGTTCTTC.

On this clone: Other DNA sequences in this specimen translate into the identical CDR3. The chain joins TRBV30 to TRBJ1-4; D call uncertain. The germline CDR1 and CDR2 sequences are GTSNPN and SVGIG (reference sequence). The CDR3 covers 14 residues. Trimming shortened V by 0 bases and J by 1 base, and 6 bases separated the two germline ends. In nucleotides, the CDR3 is TGTGCCTGGAGTGTACGGGGAACTAATGAAAAACTGTTTTTT. Residues: CAWSVRGTNEKLFF.

This chain joins TRBV7-9 and TRBJ1-6, with D possibly TRBD1 on 5 matching bases. The length of the CDR3 is 14 residues. Germline loops: CDR1 SEHNR, CDR2 FQNEAQ (reference sequence). Trimming pared 4 bases from V and 3 bases from J, leaving 7 bases between. The DNA of the CDR3 is TGTGCCAGCAGCTCTGACAGCTATAATTCACCCCTCCACTTT. This gives the protein CASSSDSYNSPLHF.

Concerning this clone: This sample also contains other DNA sequences that code for the same CDR3. The chain uses TRBV20-1 and TRBJ1-1, with TRBD1 identical over 9 bases. CDR1 is DFQATT, CDR2 SNEGSKA, per germline (reference sequence). Losses at the gene ends were 6 bases for V and 10 bases for J; bases not matched to a gene: 6. CDR3 length: 11 amino acids. CDR3 bases: TGCAGTGCACGGGGACAGGGCGGAGCTTTCTTT. It codes for CSARGQGGAFF.

The chain joins TRBV28 to TRBJ2-7, with D possibly matching TRBD2 (5 bases). Germline CDR1 and CDR2: MDHEN and SYDVKM. Between the trimmed V and J ends, which lost 5 bases and 4 bases, there was a span of 6 bases. The CDR3 contains 11 residues. The CDR3 loop is CASSRDYEQYF. DNA for the CDR3: TGTGCCAGCAGTCGGGATTACGAGCAGTACTTC.

The J gene is TRBJ2-5, the V gene TRBV14; 14 nucleotides line up with TRBD2. Germline V CDR1 and CDR2: SGHDN, FVKESK. V shed 3 bases and J 5 bases; nucleotides not matched to a gene: 2. The CDR3 covers 15 residues. CDR3 DNA: TGTGCCAGCAGCCAGGGACTAGCGGGGGTGGAGACCCAGTACTTC. Its protein product is CASSQGLAGVETQYF.

Comments on this clone: At the DNA level, this CDR3 is encoded by other sequences in the same sample as well. The chain uses TRBV6-2 or TRBV6-3 and TRBJ2-7; the D is unclear. Trimming removed 5 bases from V and 2 bases from J, with 4 bases in between. Germline-derived CDR1 and CDR2 are MNHEY and SVGEGT. The CDR3 covers 11 residues. The CDR3 loop is CASSRTYEQYF. DNA for the CDR3: TGTGCCAGCAGTCGTACCTACGAGCAGTACTTC.

In this sample, this clone turned up once. The chain employs TRBV9 and TRBJ1-1; D possibly corresponds to TRBD1 (5 bases). Per germline, CDR1 SGDLS and CDR2 YYNGEE. The CDR3 has 14 residues. V was trimmed by 0 bases and J by 1 base, leaving 7 bases between them. CDR3 coding DNA: TGTGCCAGCAGCGTAGAAGGGGAGAACACTGAAGCTTTCTTT. Its translation is CASSVEGENTEAFF.